These 2 T cell receptor beta chains share one sample of origin, sequenced in a study of blood T cell repertoires in COVID-19. Repertoires were generated with immunoSEQ multiplex PCR, while TCRdb's copy carries only in-frame clones and drops some. This sample has around 200,000 clones, with over 75% found just once. Material for sequencing was peripheral blood. All receptors come from a man aged 40-50 years with active or convalescent COVID-19.

The rearrangement uses TRBV6-5 and TRBJ2-2; D gene uncertain. CDR1 and CDR2 from the germline V gene are MNHEY and SVGAGI. Between the trimmed V and J ends, which lost 0 bases and 3 bases, there was a span of 5 bases. This CDR3 is built from 14 residues. DNA of the CDR3: TGTGCCAGCAGTTACTCGCGTGACACCGGGGAGCTGTTTTTT. Translating it yields CASSYSRDTGELFF.

The genes are TRBV11-2 and TRBJ1-2; D remains ambiguous. CDR3 length equals 15 residues. Germline CDR1 reads SGHAT; CDR2 reads FQNNGV. V was cut by 1 base and J by 0 bases, with 9 bases left in between. CDR3 coding DNA: TGTGCCAGCAGCTTAGGGCAGTCCGCTAACTATGGCTACACCTTC. Its translation is CASSLGQSANYGYTF.